This T cell receptor (beta chain) was recovered during a study of blood T cell repertoires in COVID-19. Study-wide context: Acute and convalescent COVID-19 samples came from the United States, Italy and Spain. Sources were T cells, B-cell-depleted T cells, or PBMCs; the material itself was cDNA or gDNA.

The study assigned cohorts using participant-reported clinical history. Study processing details: Scientists estimated how many nucleated cells there were by amplifying reference gene primers. The data were produced by immunoSEQ multiplex PCR, yet TCRdb's version contains in-frame clones alone and is incomplete. V and J calls and clone size are given by that table; D and trimming were obtained from the DNA. The sample shows some 290,000 clones, roughly nine tenths of them seen only once. This clone was detected once. The length of the CDR3 is 11 residues. The germline gives CDR1 LNHDA, CDR2 SQIVND (reference sequence). Trimming took 7 bases from V and 11 from J, leaving 14 bases between them.

The receptor's source is a woman in her twenties or thirties who had been exposed to COVID-19. Sequencing used PBMCs or T cells enriched from blood (not recorded which). The chain couples TRBV19 to TRBJ1-1; D unresolved. CDR3 sequence (DNA): TGTGCCAGTATTGGCGGGTTCGGGGCTTTCTTT. Translating it yields CASIGGFGAFF. Full variable domain (rest looked up from reference TRBV19 and TRBJ1-1): DGGITQSPKYLFRKEGQNVTLSCEQNLNHDAMYWYRQDPGQGLRLIYYSQIVNDFQKGDIAEGYSVSREKKESFPLTVTSAQKNPTAFYLCASIGGFGAFFGQGTRLTVV.